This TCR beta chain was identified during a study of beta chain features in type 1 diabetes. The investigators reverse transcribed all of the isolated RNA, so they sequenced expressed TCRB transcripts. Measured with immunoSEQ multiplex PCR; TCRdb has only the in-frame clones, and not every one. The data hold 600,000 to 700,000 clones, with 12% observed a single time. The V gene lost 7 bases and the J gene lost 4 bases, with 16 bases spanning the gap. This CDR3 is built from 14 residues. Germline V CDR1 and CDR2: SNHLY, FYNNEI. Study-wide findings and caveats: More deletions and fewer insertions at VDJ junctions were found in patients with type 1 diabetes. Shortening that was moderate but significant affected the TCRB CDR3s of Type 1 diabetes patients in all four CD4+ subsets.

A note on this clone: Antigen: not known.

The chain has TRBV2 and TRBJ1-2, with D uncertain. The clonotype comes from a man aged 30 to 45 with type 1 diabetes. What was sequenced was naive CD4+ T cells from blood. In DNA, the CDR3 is TGTGCCAGCACCCTGGAGGCAGAAAGCTATGGCTACACCTTC. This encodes CASTLEAESYGYTF. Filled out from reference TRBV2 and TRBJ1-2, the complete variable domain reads EPEVTQTPSHQVTQMGQEVILRCVPISNHLYFYWYRQILGQKVEFLVSFYNNEISEKSEIFDDQFSVERPDGSNFTLKIRSTKLEDSAMYFCASTLEAESYGYTFGSGTRLTVV.